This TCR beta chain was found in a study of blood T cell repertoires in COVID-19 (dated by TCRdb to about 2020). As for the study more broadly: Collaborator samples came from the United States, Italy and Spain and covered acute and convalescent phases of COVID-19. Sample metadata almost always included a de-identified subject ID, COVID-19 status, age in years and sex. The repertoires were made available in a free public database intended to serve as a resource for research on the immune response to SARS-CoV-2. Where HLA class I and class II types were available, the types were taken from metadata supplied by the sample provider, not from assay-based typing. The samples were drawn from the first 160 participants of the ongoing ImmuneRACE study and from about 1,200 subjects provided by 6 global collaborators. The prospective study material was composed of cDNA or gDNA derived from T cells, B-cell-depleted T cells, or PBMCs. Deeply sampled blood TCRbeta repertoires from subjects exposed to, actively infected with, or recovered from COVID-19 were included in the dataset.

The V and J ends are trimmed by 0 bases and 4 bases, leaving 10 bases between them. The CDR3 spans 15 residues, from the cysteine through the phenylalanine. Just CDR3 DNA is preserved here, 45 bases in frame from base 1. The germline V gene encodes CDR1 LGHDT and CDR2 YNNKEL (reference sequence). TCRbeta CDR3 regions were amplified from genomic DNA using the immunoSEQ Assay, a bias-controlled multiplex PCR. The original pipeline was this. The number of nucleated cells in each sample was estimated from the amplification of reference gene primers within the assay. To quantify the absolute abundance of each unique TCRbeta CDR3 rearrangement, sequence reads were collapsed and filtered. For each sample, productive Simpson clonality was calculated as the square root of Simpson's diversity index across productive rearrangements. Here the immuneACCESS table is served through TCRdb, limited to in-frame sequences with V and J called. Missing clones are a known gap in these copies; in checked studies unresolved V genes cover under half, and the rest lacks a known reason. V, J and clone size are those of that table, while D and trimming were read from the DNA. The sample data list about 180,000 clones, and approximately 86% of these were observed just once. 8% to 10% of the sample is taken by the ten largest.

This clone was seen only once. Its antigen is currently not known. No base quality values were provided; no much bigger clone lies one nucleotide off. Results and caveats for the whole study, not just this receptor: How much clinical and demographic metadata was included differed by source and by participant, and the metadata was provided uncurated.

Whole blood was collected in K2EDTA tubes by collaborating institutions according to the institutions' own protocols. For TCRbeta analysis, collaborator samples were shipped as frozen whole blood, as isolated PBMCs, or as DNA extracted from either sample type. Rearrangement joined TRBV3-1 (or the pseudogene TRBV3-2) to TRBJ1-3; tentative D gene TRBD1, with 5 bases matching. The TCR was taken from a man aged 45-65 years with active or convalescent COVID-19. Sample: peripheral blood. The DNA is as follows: TGTGCCAGCAGCCAAGACTCAGGGTTCGGAAACACCATATATTTT. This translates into CASSQDSGFGNTIYF.